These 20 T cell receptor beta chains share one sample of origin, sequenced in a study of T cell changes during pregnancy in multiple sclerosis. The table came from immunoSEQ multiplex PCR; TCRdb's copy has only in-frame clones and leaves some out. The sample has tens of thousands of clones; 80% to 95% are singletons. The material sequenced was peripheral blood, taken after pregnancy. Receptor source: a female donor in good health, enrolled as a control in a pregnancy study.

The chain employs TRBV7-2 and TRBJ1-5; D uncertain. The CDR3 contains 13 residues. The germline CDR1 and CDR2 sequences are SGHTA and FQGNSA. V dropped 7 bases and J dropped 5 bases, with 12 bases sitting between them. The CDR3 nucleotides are TGTGCCAGCAACCAAATCCCGGATCAGCCCCAGCATTTT. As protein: CASNQIPDQPQHF.

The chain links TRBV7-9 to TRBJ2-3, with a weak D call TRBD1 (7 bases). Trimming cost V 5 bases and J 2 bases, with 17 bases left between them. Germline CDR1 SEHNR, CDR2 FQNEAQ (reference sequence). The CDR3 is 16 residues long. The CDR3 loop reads CASSPPEGAYTDTQYF. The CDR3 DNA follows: TGTGCCAGCAGCCCGCCGGAGGGGGCTTACACAGATACGCAGTATTTT.

CDR3 amino acids: CASSVPGPHEKLFF. Here the CDR3 DNA reads TGTGCCAGCAGTGTACCAGGGCCGCACGAAAAACTGTTTTTT. V and J are TRBV25-1 and TRBJ1-4, with a possible D match to TRBD1 (5 bases). Germline V gene lookup returns CDR1 MGHDK and CDR2 SYGVNS. V was shortened by 4 bases and J by 8 bases, with 14 bases between the two germline ends. There are 14 residues in the CDR3.

The CDR3, as DNA: TGTGCCAGCTCCCAAAGGAGCCCTATCCCCCATGAAAAACTGTTTTTT. Residues: CASSQRSPIPHEKLFF. V is TRBV28 and J is TRBJ1-4, with D hard to call. In germline, CDR1 is MDHEN, CDR2 SYDVKM. CDR3 length equals 16 residues. Trimming left V 8 bases short and J 6 bases short, with 22 bases between.

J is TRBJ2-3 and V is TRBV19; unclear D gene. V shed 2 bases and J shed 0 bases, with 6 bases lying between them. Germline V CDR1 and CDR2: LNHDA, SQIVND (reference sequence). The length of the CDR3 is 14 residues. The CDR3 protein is CASSIRDSTDTQYF. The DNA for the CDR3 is TGTGCCAGTAGTATAAGAGATAGCACAGATACGCAGTATTTT.

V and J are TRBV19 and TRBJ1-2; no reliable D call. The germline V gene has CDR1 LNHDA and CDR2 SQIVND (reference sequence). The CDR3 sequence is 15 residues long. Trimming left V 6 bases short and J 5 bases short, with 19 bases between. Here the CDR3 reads CASRFGEASGYGYTF. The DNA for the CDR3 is TGTGCCAGTAGATTCGGGGAAGCTTCGGGGTATGGCTACACCTTC.

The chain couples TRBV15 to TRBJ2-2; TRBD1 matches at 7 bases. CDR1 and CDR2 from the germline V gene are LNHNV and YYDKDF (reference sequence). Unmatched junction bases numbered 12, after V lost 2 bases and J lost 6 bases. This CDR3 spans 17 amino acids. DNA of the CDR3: TGTGCCACCAGCAGAACACAAGACAGGGTGGGATCCGGGGAGCTGTTTTTT. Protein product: CATSRTQDRVGSGELFF. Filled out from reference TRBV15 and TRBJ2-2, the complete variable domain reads DAMVIQNPRYQVTQFGKPVTLSCSQTLNHNVMYWYQQKSSQAPKLLFHYYDKDFNNEADTPDNFQSRRPNTSFCFLDIRSPGLGDTAMYLCATSRTQDRVGSGELFFGEGSRLTVL.

This chain's CDR3 is CASSPPLKSSYNSPLHF. CDR3 nucleotide sequence: TGTGCCAGCTCACCACCATTAAAGAGCTCCTATAATTCACCCCTCCACTTT. V usage is TRBV18 and J usage is TRBJ1-6; no reliable D call. The CDR3 extends over 17 amino acids. Germline values: CDR1 KGHSH, CDR2 LQKENI. Between the trimmed V and J ends, which lost 0 bases and 0 bases, there was a span of 9 bases.

The CDR3 spells CASSHGQPDEKLFF. In DNA, the CDR3 is TGTGCCAGCAGCCATGGACAGCCCGATGAAAAACTGTTTTTT. The chain combines TRBV11-2 with TRBJ1-4, with D possibly being TRBD1 (6 bases). CDR1 SGHAT and CDR2 FQNNGV come from the germline V gene. This CDR3 region has 14 residues. Trimming cost V 5 bases and J 6 bases, with 13 bases left between them.

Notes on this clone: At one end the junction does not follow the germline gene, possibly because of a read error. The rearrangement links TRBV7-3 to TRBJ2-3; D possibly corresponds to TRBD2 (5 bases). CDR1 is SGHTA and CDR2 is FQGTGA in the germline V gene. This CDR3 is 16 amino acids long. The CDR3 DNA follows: TGTGCCAGCAGCTTAGAGTCTAGGGCTAGCAGAGATACGCAGTATTTT. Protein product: CASSLESRASRDTQYF. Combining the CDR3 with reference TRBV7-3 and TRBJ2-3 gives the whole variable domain GAGVSQTPSNKVTEKGKYVELRCDPISGHTALYWYRQSLGQGPEFLIYFQGTGAADDSGLPNDRFFAVRPEGSVSTLKIQRTERGDSAVYLCASSLESRASRDTQYFGPGTRLTVL.

The CDR3 sequence is CASRAGAAEAFF. The CDR3 DNA sequence: TGTGCCAGCAGAGCAGGGGCCGCTGAAGCTTTCTTT. The rearrangement links TRBV25-1 to TRBJ1-1; D is possibly TRBD1 (6 bases). Trimming stripped 6 bases from V and 6 bases from J, with 11 bases between. The germline CDR1 and CDR2 sequences are MGHDK and SYGVNS. This CDR3 is built from 12 residues.

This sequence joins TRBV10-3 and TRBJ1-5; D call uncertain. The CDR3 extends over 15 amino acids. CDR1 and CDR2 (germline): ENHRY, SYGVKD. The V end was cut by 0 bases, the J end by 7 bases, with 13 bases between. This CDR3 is CAISESRAGGQPQHF. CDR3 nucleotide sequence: TGTGCCATCAGTGAGTCGAGGGCAGGTGGCCAGCCCCAGCATTTT.

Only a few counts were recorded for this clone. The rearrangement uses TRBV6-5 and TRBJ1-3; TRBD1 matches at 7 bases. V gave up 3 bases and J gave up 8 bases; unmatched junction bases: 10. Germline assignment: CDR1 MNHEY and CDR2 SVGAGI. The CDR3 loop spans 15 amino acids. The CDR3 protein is CASSYLRGLGHTIYF. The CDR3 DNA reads TGTGCCAGCAGTTATTTGAGGGGGCTCGGGCACACCATATATTTT.

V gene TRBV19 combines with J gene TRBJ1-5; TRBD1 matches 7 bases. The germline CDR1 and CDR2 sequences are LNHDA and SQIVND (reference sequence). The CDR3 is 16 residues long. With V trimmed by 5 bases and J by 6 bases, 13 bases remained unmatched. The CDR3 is CASSSQGGGLRQPQHF. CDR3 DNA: TGTGCCAGTAGTTCCCAGGGGGGAGGTTTGCGTCAGCCCCAGCATTTT.

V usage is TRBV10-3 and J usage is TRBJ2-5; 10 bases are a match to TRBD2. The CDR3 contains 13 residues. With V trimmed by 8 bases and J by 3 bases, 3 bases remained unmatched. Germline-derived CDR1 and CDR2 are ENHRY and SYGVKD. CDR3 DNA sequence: TGTGCCATCGGGACTAGCGAAAAAGAGACCCAGTACTTC. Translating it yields CAIGTSEKETQYF.

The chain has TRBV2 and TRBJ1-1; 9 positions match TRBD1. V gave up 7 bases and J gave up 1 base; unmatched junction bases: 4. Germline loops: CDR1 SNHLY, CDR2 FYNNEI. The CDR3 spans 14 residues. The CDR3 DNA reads TGTGCCAGCATGAGGGACAGGGCGAACACTGAAGCTTTCTTT. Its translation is CASMRDRANTEAFF.

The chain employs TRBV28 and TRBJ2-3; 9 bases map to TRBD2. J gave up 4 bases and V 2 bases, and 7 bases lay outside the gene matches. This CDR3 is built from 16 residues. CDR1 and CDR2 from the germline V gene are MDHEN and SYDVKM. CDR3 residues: CASSLGLARNPDTQYF. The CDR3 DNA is TGTGCCAGCAGTTTAGGACTAGCGAGAAACCCAGATACGCAGTATTTT.

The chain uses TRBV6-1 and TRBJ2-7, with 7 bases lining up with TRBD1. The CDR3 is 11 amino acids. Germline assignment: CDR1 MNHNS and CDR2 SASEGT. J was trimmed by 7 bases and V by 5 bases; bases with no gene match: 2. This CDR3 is CASSKTGEQYF. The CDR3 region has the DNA TGTGCCAGCAGTAAGACAGGGGAGCAGTACTTC.

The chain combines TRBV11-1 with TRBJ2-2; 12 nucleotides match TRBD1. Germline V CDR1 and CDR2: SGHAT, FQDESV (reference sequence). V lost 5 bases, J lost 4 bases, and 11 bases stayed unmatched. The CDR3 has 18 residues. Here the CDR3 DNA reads TGTGCCAGCAGCCGCAGACTCCCGGGACAGGGGGCCACCGGGGAGCTGTTTTTT. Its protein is CASSRRLPGQGATGELFF.

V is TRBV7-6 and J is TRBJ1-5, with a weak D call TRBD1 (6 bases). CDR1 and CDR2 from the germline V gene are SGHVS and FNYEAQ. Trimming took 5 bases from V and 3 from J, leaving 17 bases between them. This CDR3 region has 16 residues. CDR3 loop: CASSLGTPGANQPQHF. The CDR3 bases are TGTGCCAGCAGCCTAGGGACCCCAGGGGCCAATCAGCCCCAGCATTTT. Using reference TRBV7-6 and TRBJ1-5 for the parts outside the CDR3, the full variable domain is GAGVSQSPRYKVTKRGQDVALRCDPISGHVSLYWYRQALGQGPEFLTYFNYEAQQDKSGLPNDRFSAERPEGSISTLTIQRTEQRDSAMYRCASSLGTPGANQPQHFGDGTRLSIL.